These 6 T cell receptor beta chains were sequenced from one sample in a study of T cells in women clearing cervical HPV infection. The data were produced by immunoSEQ multiplex PCR, yet TCRdb's version contains in-frame clones alone and is incomplete. The listing contains tens of thousands of clones. Source material: blood buffy coat. These receptors were taken from a woman between 18 and 75 years old with a cervical HPV16 infection that either progressed to CIN3+ or cleared (not recorded which).

Regarding this clone: The read ends 3 residues before the CDR3 terminus; that terminus is restored from the germline J gene. The sample contains more than one DNA sequence encoding this CDR3. The V gene is TRBV5-1, the J gene TRBJ2-2; 7 nucleotides match TRBD1. CDR1 is SGHRS, CDR2 YFSETQ, per germline. The CDR3 consists of 15 residues. J gave up 2 bases and V 5 bases, and 6 bases lay outside the gene matches. The CDR3: CASRPGTANTGELFF. The sequenced CDR3 bases are TGCGCCAGCAGACCCGGGACAGCAAACACCGGGGAG.

In regard to this clone: The CDR3 goes on 3 residues after the read ends, and that part is filled in from the germline J gene. The chain has TRBV20-1 and TRBJ1-1; 9 bases agree with TRBD1. The CDR3 covers 14 residues. Germline V CDR1 and CDR2: DFQATT, SNEGSKA (reference sequence). Partial CDR3 DNA: TGCAGTGCTAGAGAGTACAGGGGGCTAAGGGGA. It specifies CSAREYRGLRG. The complete CDR3 reads CSAREYRGLRGAFF.

Worth noting for this clone: The sequence runs out 3 residues before the end of the CDR3; the remainder is reconstructed from the germline J gene. The chain links TRBV13 to TRBJ2-3; D gene ambiguous. The V end lost 2 bases, the J end lost 6 bases, and 6 bases lay between the germline ends. This CDR3 has 12 amino acids. Germline CDR1 reads PRHDT; CDR2 reads FYEKMQ (reference sequence). Incomplete CDR3 DNA: TGTGCCAGCAGCTTAAGCGCTGATACG. It codes for CASSLSADT. The whole CDR3 sequence reads CASSLSADTQYF.

Worth noting for this clone: The read terminates 3 residues before the CDR3 end, so the remaining end is supplied by the germline J gene. The chain employs TRBV25-1 and TRBJ1-5; 9 nucleotides line up with TRBD1. The V gene end was trimmed by 8 bases and the J gene end by 5 bases; junction bases not matched to a gene: 4. This CDR3 region has 13 residues. The germline CDR1 and CDR2 sequences are MGHDK and SYGVNS. The CDR3 region is CASQQGADQPQHF. CDR3 DNA, as far as it was read: TGTGCCAGCCAACAGGGGGCTGATCAGCCC.

On this clone itself: The read ends 3 residues shy of where the CDR3 ends; the end is completed using the germline J gene. This rearrangement joins TRBV5-1 to TRBJ2-2; D is perhaps TRBD1 (5 bases). The germline gives CDR1 SGHRS, CDR2 YFSETQ. The CDR3 extends over 15 amino acids. Trimming cost V 0 bases and J 4 bases, with 10 bases left between them. The CDR3 sequence: CASSLVQGPTGELFF. The part of the CDR3 DNA that was read is TGCGCCAGCAGCTTGGTCCAGGGTCCCACCGGGGAG.

To note about this clone: The CDR3 extends 3 residues past the end of the read, so its final part is completed from the germline J gene. The V and J genes are TRBV20-1 and TRBJ2-2; TRBD2 matches 9 bases. Germline V CDR1 and CDR2: DFQATT, SNEGSKA (reference sequence). V was clipped by 0 bases and J by 0 bases; unmatched bases: 8. The CDR3 consists of 18 residues. The part of the CDR3 DNA that was read is TGCAGTGCTAGAGATCCCAGGAGCGGGGGGCCGAACACCGGGGAG. Its protein product is CSARDPRSGGPNTGE. The entire CDR3 sequence reads CSARDPRSGGPNTGELFF.